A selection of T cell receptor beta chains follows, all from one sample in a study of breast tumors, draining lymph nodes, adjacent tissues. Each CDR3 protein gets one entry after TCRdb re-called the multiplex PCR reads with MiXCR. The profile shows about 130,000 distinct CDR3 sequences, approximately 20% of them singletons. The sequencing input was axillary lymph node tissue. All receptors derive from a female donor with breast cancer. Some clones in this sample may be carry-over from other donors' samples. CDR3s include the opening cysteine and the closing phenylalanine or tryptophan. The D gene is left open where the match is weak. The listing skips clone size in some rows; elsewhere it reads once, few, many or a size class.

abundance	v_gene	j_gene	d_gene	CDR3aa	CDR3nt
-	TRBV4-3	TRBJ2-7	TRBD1	CASSPEGADEQYF	TGCGCCAGCAGCCCCGAGGGGGCGGACGAGCAGTACTTC
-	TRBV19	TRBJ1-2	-	CASSIDNREAYGYTF	TGTGCCAGTAGTATAGATAACAGGGAAGCCTATGGCTACACCTTC
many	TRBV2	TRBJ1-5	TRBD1	CASSSGGPGYQPQHF	TGTGCCAGCAGCTCAGGGGGCCCCGGGTATCAGCCCCAGCATTTT
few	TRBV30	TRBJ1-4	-	CAWSVGGKLFF	TGTGCCTGGAGTGTGGGGGGAAAACTGTTTTTT
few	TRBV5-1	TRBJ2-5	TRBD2	CASSSGGTVQETQYF	TGCGCCAGCAGCAGCGGGGGGACAGTACAAGAGACCCAGTACTTC
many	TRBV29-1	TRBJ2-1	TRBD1	CSGNTGAGSYNEQFF	TGCAGCGGGAACACAGGGGCGGGCTCCTACAATGAGCAGTTCTTC
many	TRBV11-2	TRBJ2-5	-	CASSKEETQYF	TGTGCCAGCAGCAAAGAAGAGACCCAGTACTTC
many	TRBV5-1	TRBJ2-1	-	CASSYSGVSVLTEQFF	TGCGCCAGCAGCTACTCTGGGGTTTCTGTCCTCACTGAGCAGTTCTTC
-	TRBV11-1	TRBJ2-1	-	CASSLSGTGYSYNEQFF	TGTGCCAGCAGCTTAAGCGGTACTGGTTACTCCTACAATGAGCAGTTCTTC
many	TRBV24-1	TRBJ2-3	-	CATSDGAVDTDTQYF	TGTGCCACCAGTGATGGCGCCGTAGACACAGATACGCAGTATTTT
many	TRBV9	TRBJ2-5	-	CASSGGAGETQYF	TGTGCCAGCAGCGGGGGGGCGGGAGAGACCCAGTACTTC
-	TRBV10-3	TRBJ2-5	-	CAISEGRGGETQYF	TGTGCCATCAGTGAGGGAAGGGGCGGTGAGACCCAGTACTTC
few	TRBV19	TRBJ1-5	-	CASSIFQISNQPQHF	TGTGCCAGTAGTATATTCCAGATTAGCAATCAGCCCCAGCATTTT
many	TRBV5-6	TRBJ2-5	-	CASTGRATLQETQYF	TGTGCCAGCACTGGGCGGGCTACGCTGCAAGAGACCCAGTACTTC
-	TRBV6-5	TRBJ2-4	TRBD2	CASSYTGTRNIQYF	TGTGCCAGCAGTTATACCGGGACTAGAAACATTCAGTACTTC
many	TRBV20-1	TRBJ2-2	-	CSASPTLTGELFF	TGCAGTGCTAGTCCTACTTTAACCGGGGAGCTGTTTTTT
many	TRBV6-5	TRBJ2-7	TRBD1	CASRRTGGDSTNEQYF	TGTGCCAGCAGAAGGACAGGGGGCGATAGTACGAACGAGCAGTACTTC
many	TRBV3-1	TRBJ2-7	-	CASSQRSYEQYF	TGTGCCAGCTCCCAGCGATCCTACGAGCAGTACTTC
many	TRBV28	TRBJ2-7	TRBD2	CASSLLTSGRGEQYF	TGTGCCAGCAGTTTATTGACTAGCGGGAGAGGGGAGCAGTACTTC
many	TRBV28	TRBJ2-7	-	CASSWAGSEQYF	TGTGCCAGCAGCTGGGCGGGGTCCGAGCAGTACTTC
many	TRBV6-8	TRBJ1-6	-	CASSYAGGFNSPLHF	TGTGCCAGCAGTTACGCTGGAGGCTTTAATTCACCCCTCCACTTT
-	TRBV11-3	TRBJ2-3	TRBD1	CASSLRTGGGSDTQYF	TGTGCCAGCAGCTTAAGGACAGGGGGAGGTTCAGATACGCAGTATTTT
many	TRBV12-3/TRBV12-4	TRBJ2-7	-	CASSRGVLEQYF	TGTGCCAGCAGTCGTGGCGTCCTCGAGCAGTACTTC
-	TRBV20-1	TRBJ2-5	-	CSARDRAQQETQYF	TGCAGTGCTAGAGATCGAGCACAGCAAGAGACCCAGTACTTC
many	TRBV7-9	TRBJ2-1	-	CASSLRDHGANEQFF	TGTGCCAGCAGCTTAAGGGACCATGGGGCCAATGAGCAGTTCTTC
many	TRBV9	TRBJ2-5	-	CASSVEGTWGQTQYF	TGTGCCAGCAGCGTAGAGGGCACCTGGGGCCAGACCCAGTACTTC
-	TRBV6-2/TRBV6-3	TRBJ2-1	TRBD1	CASSTGRRDRGNNEQFF	TGTGCCAGCAGTACTGGCCGACGGGACAGGGGGAACAATGAGCAGTTCTTC
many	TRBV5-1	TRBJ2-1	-	CASSLGQINEQFF	TGCGCCAGCAGCTTGGGACAGATCAATGAGCAGTTCTTC
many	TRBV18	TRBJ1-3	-	CASSPPALSGNTIYF	TGTGCCAGCTCACCACCGGCGCTCTCTGGAAACACCATATATTTT
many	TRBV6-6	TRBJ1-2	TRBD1	CASSPRQGNYGYTF	TGTGCCAGCAGTCCCCGACAGGGGAACTATGGCTACACCTTC
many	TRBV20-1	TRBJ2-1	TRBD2	CSAVTSGMENEQFF	TGCAGTGCTGTAACTAGCGGGATGGAAAATGAGCAGTTCTTC
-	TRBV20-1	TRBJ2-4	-	CSARGLMRTKNIQYF	TGCAGTGCTAGAGGGCTAATGCGGACCAAAAACATTCAGTACTTC
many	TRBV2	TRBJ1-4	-	CASSAYRDGKLFF	TGTGCCAGCAGTGCTTACAGGGACGGAAAACTGTTTTTT
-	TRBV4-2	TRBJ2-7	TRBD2	CASSQGTSGRSYEQYF	TGTGCCAGCAGCCAAGGGACTAGCGGGAGGTCCTACGAGCAGTACTTC
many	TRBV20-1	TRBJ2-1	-	CSARGPQSGYEQFF	TGCAGTGCTAGAGGGCCCCAAAGCGGTTATGAGCAGTTCTTC
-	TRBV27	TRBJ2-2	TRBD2	CASSLSWTSGATGELFF	TGTGCCAGCAGTCTTTCTTGGACTAGCGGAGCCACCGGGGAGCTGTTTTTT
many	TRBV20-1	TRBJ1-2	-	CSARGRNYGYTF	TGCAGTGCTAGGGGACGGAACTATGGCTACACCTTC
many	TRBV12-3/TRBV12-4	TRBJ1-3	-	CASSLGTSGNTIYF	TGTGCCAGCAGTTTAGGTACCTCTGGAAACACCATATATTTT
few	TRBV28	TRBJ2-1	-	CASSLGTGAEGEQFF	TGTGCCAGCAGTTTAGGAACAGGGGCGGAGGGTGAGCAGTTCTTC
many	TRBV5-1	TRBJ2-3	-	CASSPGQQDTQYF	TGCGCCAGCAGCCCCGGACAGCAAGATACGCAGTATTTT
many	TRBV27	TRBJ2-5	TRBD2	CASSLQTGRGAGGPETQYF	TGTGCCAGCAGTCTACAAACCGGGAGAGGGGCGGGAGGGCCAGAGACCCAGTACTTC
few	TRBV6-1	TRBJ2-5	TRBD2	CASIVAGGNTQYF	TGTGCCAGCATCGTAGCGGGAGGGAATACCCAGTACTTC
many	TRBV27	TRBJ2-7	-	CASSLKGGGTYEQYF	TGTGCCAGCAGTTTAAAGGGGGGAGGGACCTACGAGCAGTACTTC
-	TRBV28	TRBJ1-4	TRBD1	CASSLQGAREKPFF	TGTGCCAGCAGCTTACAGGGGGCAAGGGAAAAACCGTTTTTT
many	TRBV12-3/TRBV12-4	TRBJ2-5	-	CASSKGGYQETQYF	TGTGCCAGCAGTAAAGGAGGGTACCAAGAGACCCAGTACTTC
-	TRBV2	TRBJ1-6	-	CASSRNLQTYNSPLHF	TGTGCCAGCAGCCGGAATTTACAGACTTATAATTCACCCCTCCACTTT
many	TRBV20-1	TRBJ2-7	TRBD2	CSARSSERESFSYEQYF	TGCAGTGCTAGATCAAGTGAGCGGGAGAGTTTTTCCTACGAGCAGTACTTC
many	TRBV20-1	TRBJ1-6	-	CSARGYGGNSPLHF	TGCAGTGCTAGGGGGTACGGGGGTAATTCACCCCTCCACTTT
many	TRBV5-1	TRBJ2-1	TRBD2	CASSFYTGGNEQFF	TGCGCCAGCAGCTTTTACACCGGGGGGAATGAGCAGTTCTTC
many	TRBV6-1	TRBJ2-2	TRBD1	CASSEGQGAWTGELFF	TGTGCCAGCAGTGAAGGGCAGGGGGCTTGGACCGGGGAGCTGTTTTTT
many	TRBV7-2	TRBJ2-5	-	CASSPRWAGYTQYF	TGTGCCAGCAGCCCTCGGTGGGCGGGGTATACCCAGTACTTC
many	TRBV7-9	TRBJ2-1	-	CASSFDVSYNEQFF	TGTGCCAGCAGCTTCGATGTGTCCTACAATGAGCAGTTCTTC
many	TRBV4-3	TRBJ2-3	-	CASSQRWDSASEQYF	TGCGCCAGCAGCCAGAGATGGGACTCGGCTTCTGAGCAGTATTTT
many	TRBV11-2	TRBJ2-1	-	CASSLAAWGLDNEQFF	TGTGCCAGCAGTCTTGCCGCGTGGGGGCTTGACAATGAGCAGTTCTTC
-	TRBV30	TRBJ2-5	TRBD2	CAWSAEGLAGGETQHF	TGTGCCTGGAGCGCGGAGGGGCTAGCGGGAGGCGAGACCCAGCACTTC